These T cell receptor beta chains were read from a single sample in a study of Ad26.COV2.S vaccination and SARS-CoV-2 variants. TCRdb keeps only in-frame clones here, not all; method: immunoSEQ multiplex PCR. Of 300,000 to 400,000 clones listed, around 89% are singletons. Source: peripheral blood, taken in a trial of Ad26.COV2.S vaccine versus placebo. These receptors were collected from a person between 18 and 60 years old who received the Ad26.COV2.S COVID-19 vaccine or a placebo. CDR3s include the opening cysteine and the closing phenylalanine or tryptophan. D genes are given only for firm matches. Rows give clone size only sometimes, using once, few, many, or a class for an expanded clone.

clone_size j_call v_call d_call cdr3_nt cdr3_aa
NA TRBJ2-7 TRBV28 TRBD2 TGTGCCAGCAGTTTATCCGGCGGGGGTCCCCTCCGGGGCGAGCAGTACTTC CASSLSGGGPLRGEQYF
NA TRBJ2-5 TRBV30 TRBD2 TGTGCCTGGAGTGAATGGAGCGGGGGGCCTAAAGAGACCCAGTACTTC CAWSEWSGGPKETQYF
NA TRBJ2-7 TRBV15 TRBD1 TGTGCCACCAGCAGGGGACAGGGTGTAAGCGAGCAGTACTTC CATSRGQGVSEQYF
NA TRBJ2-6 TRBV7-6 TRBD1 TGTGCCAGCAGCACAGGGGATTCTGGGGCCAACGTCCTGACTTTC CASSTGDSGANVLTF
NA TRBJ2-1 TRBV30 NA TGTGCCTGGAGAACGGGACGGACAGTCGAAGAGCAGTTCTTC CAWRTGRTVEEQFF
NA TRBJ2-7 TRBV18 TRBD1 TGTGCCAGCTCACCAGGGGACAGGCCCTACGAGCAGTACTTC CASSPGDRPYEQYF
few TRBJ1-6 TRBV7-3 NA TGTGCCAGCAGCTTGAGTCAGGGCTCTAATTCACCCCTCCACTTT CASSLSQGSNSPLHF
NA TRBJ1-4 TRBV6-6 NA TGTGCCAGCAGTTACTCGGAGGGAGGTGAAAAACTGTTTTTT CASSYSEGGEKLFF
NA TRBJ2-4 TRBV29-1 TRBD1 TGCAGCGTTGAGCAGGGGGAGAACATTCAGTACTTC CSVEQGENIQYF
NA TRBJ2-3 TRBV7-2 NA TGTGCCAGCAGCTTAGGGCCAGATACGCAGTATTTT CASSLGPDTQYF
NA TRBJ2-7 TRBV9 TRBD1 TGTGCCAGCAGCCCCCGGGACAGGGAATACGAGCAGTACTTC CASSPRDREYEQYF
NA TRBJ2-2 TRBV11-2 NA TGTGCCAGCAGCTTACAGGGTTGGGTGAACACCGGGGAGCTGTTTTTT CASSLQGWVNTGELFF
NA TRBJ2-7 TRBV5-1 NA TGCGCCAGCAGCCCCGGGGACGGTCAAATCTACGAGCAGTACTTC CASSPGDGQIYEQYF
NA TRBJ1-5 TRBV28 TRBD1 TGTGCCAGCAAGCAGGGGGATCAGCCCCAGCATTTT CASKQGDQPQHF
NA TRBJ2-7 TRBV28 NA TGTGCCAGCACCATACCCGGGACACTTCGGTCCGAGCAGTACTTC CASTIPGTLRSEQYF
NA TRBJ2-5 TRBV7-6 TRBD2 TGTGCCAGCAGCTTAGTTTTAGCGGGAGGTTTGGAGACCCAGTACTTC CASSLVLAGGLETQYF
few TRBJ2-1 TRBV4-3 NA TGCGCCAGCAGCCAAGATTCGGGCGGTAGCTCCTACAATGAGCAGTTCTTC CASSQDSGGSSYNEQFF
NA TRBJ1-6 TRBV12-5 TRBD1 TGTGCTTCCCACACGACAGGGGGTCATTCACCCCTCCACTTT CASHTTGGHSPLHF
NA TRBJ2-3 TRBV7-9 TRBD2 TGTGCCAGCAGCTTCTATTTCCCGGGGCGGACTAGCGACACAGATACGCAGTATTTT CASSFYFPGRTSDTDTQYF
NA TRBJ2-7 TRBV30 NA TGTGCCTGGACCCGAGGGGATGGGCAGTACTTC CAWTRGDGQYF
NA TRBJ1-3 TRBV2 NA TGTGCCAGCAGGGCCGGGACAACTGGAAACACCATATATTTT CASRAGTTGNTIYF
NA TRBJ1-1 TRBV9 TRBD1 TGTGCCAGCGGGACAGGGAACACTGAAGCTTTCTTT CASGTGNTEAFF
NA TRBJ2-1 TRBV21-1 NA TGTGCCAGCGCCGGGACAGGTTTTACTGAGCAGTTCTTC CASAGTGFTEQFF
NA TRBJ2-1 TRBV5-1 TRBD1 TGCGCCAGCAGCTCCCAAAAACAGGGGGCGCGTTCTAGGGAGCAGTTCTTC CASSSQKQGARSREQFF